The 5 T cell receptor beta chains listed next were all sequenced from one sample in a study of shared clonotypes between healthy human individuals (dated by TCRdb to the early 2020s). The library was prepared using the immunoSEQ multiplex PCR assay. TCRdb stores this immuneACCESS table with in-frame sequences only. Part of the clones is absent; in the studies checked, under half of the shortfall reflects unresolved V genes, and no reason is known for the rest. For this sample the table gives over a million clones, of which roughly 75% were detected only once. About 1.5% of the sample lies in the top ten. Sequencing used memory CD4+ T cells sorted from blood. The meaning of the sample's cell subset or site label: CD45RA-negative fraction. Source of these receptors: a man younger than 35 in good health.

V and J are TRBV1 and TRBJ2-3; TRBD2 was called by the table and not checked on the DNA. TRBV1 is designated a pseudogene. The CDR3 is made up of 15 amino acids. For the CDR3, the DNA is TGCACCAGCCCCGGGACTAGCCATGGGACACATACGCAGTATTTT. It yields the protein CTSPGTSHGTHTQYF.

The chain joins TRBV5-5 to TRBJ1-6; no reliable D call. Trimming stripped 1 base from V and 7 bases from J, with 6 bases between. CDR1 and CDR2 (germline): SGHKS, YYEKEE (reference sequence). The CDR3 has 13 residues. Here the CDR3 DNA reads TGTGCCAGCAGCTTGTACAGCAATTCACCCCTCCACTTT. Amino acid sequence: CASSLYSNSPLHF. The variable domain in full, completed from reference TRBV5-5 and TRBJ1-6, reads DAGVTQSPTHLIKTRGQQVTLRCSPISGHKSVSWYQQVLGQGPQFIFQYYEKEERGRGNFPDRFSARQFPNYSSELNVNALLLGDSALYLCASSLYSNSPLHFGNGTRLTVT.

In its sample, this clone was seen once. V gene TRBV7-6 combines with J gene TRBJ2-7, with D possibly TRBD2 on 5 matching bases. The CDR3 loop spans 15 amino acids. Germline values: CDR1 SGHVS, CDR2 FNYEAQ. Between the trimmed V and J ends, which lost 5 bases and 4 bases, there was a span of 18 bases. CDR3 protein: CASSPGVSNIYEQYF. CDR3 sequence (DNA): TGTGCCAGCAGCCCCGGGGTATCAAATATTTACGAGCAGTACTTC.

This clone has just one count. This chain connects TRBV6-6 to TRBJ1-6; 7 bases agree with TRBD1. The V gene's germline CDR1 is MNHNY and CDR2 SVGAGI (reference sequence). V lost 6 bases and J lost 6; bases outside the gene matches: 11. This CDR3 contains 16 residues. As DNA, the CDR3 is TGTGCCAGCAGCCCCCCCGCAGGGGGAGTTAATTCACCCCTCCACTTT. Residues: CASSPPAGGVNSPLHF.

There are many counts of this clone. Here the CDR3 DNA reads TGTGCCTGGAGTGTAAGTTCCGGGGAGCAGTACTTC. Translated: CAWSVSSGEQYF. The chain employs TRBV30 and TRBJ2-7; D unclear. V lost 0 bases and J lost 7, with 10 bases in between. Germline V gene data show CDR1 as GTSNPN and CDR2 as SVGIG (reference sequence). This CDR3 has 12 residues. Variable domain in full (rest from reference TRBV30 and TRBJ2-7): SQTIHQWPATLVQPVGSPLSLECTVEGTSNPNLYWYRQAAGRGLQLLFYSVGIGQISSEVPQNLSASRPQDRQFILSSKKLLLSDSGFYLCAWSVSSGEQYFGPGTRLTVT.